What follows are 19 T cell receptor beta chains derived from one specimen sequenced in a study of T cells in Graves' hyperthyroidism and ophthalmopathy. TCR beta CDR3 regions were amplified from RNA. HTBI primers drove first-round RT-PCR of the TCR CDR3. In TCRdb, the multiplex PCR reads were re-called with MiXCR into one record per CDR3 protein. Found here are about 410,000 distinct CDR3 sequences, about 14% of them singletons; the top ten hold around 19%. The material sequenced was blood. The receptors stem from a woman in her 30s with Graves' ophthalmopathy.

The sample holds many counts of this clonotype. The chain is built from TRBV3-1 and TRBJ1-1; possibly TRBD1 for D (6 bases). Germline CDR1 LGHDT, CDR2 YNNKEL (reference sequence). CDR3 length equals 14 residues. Trimming took 6 bases from V and 5 from J, leaving 16 bases between them. The CDR3 sequence is CASRLEGGGTEAFF. In DNA form, the CDR3 reads TGTGCCAGCAGACTTGAAGGGGGTGGTACTGAAGCTTTCTTT.

This clonotype was found many times. The J gene is TRBJ1-1, the V gene TRBV10-2, with D possibly being TRBD1 (5 bases). The germline V gene has CDR1 WSHSY and CDR2 SAAADI. Between the trimmed V and J ends, which lost 4 bases and 5 bases, there was a span of 14 bases. The CDR3 is made up of 14 amino acids. The CDR3 protein is CASSARGVRTEAFF. The CDR3 coding sequence is TGCGCCAGCAGTGCTCGAGGGGTAAGAACTGAAGCTTTCTTT.

As to this clonotype: A much larger clone lies one base from this, so it may be a read error. J is TRBJ1-4 and V is TRBV28; tentative D call: TRBD1 (5 bases). The CDR3 has 17 residues. The germline gives CDR1 MDHEN, CDR2 SYDVKM. The DNA of the CDR3 is TGTGCCAGAAGTTTCGGGGCAGGGTTTGGACTTAATGAAAAACTGTTTTTT. Translated, it gives CARSFGAGFGLNEKLFF.

This clonotype was found many times. The chain couples TRBV11-2 to TRBJ2-1, with D possibly being TRBD1 or TRBD2 (5 bases each). Trimming took off 3 bases at V and 10 bases at J, with 22 bases between the two ends. The V gene's germline CDR1 is SGHAT and CDR2 FQNNGV. This CDR3 has 16 amino acids. The CDR3 sequence is CASSFGTRGLWSEQFF. DNA for the CDR3: TGTGCCAGCAGCTTCGGTACGAGGGGCCTATGGTCGGAGCAGTTCTTC.

This clonotype was seen repeatedly, ten times or more. The chain is built from TRBV2 and TRBJ1-5; D uncertain. Per germline, CDR1 SNHLY and CDR2 FYNNEI. There are 17 residues in the CDR3. Trimming removed 7 bases at V and 0 bases at J, with 19 bases between. The CDR3 spells CASKAGRSLYSNQPQHF. In DNA form, the CDR3 reads TGTGCCAGCAAGGCAGGACGATCCTTATATAGCAATCAGCCCCAGCATTTT. The whole variable domain, remainder taken from reference TRBV2 and TRBJ1-5, is EPEVTQTPSHQVTQMGQEVILRCVPISNHLYFYWYRQILGQKVEFLVSFYNNEISEKSEIFDDQFSVERPDGSNFTLKIRSTKLEDSAMYFCASKAGRSLYSNQPQHFGDGTRLSIL.

This clonotype was seen more than once but under ten times. The rearrangement links TRBV7-8 to TRBJ2-3, with 12 bases lining up with TRBD2. Germline V gene data show CDR1 as SGHVS and CDR2 as FQNEAQ. The CDR3 consists of 17 residues. J gave up 0 bases and V 3 bases, and 4 bases lay outside the gene matches. CDR3 coding DNA: TGTGCCAGCAGCTTGGCTAGCGGGGGGGCAAGCACAGATACGCAGTATTTT. This translates into CASSLASGGASTDTQYF.

The chain links TRBV3-1 to TRBJ1-2; D gene uncertain. The CDR3 length is 15 residues. Germline assignment: CDR1 LGHDT and CDR2 YNNKEL (reference sequence). Trimming removed 5 bases from V and 4 bases from J, with 17 bases in between. The CDR3 spells CASSRAASISYGYTF. The CDR3 DNA reads TGTGCCAGCAGCAGAGCCGCTTCAATTTCCTATGGCTACACCTTC.

The table lists this clonotype with a few counts. No conserved phenylalanine or tryptophan is present at the end of the CDR3, so a read error is the likely explanation. The rearrangement joins TRBV24-1 to TRBJ1-2, with TRBD1 matching 7 bases. The ends lost 4 bases at V and 6 bases at J; junction bases unmatched: 10. CDR1 is KGHDR and CDR2 is SFDVKD in the germline V gene. This CDR3 region has 15 residues. The CDR3 DNA reads TGTGCCACCAGTGACCTCGGACAGGCCCCGGATGGCTACACCCTC. Its protein product is CATSDLGQAPDGYTL.

At least ten counts were recorded for this clonotype. V gene TRBV5-1 combines with J gene TRBJ2-5; 8 bases map to TRBD1. Germline CDR1 and CDR2: SGHRS and YFSETQ. Trimming took 4 bases from V and 14 from J; bases not matched to a gene: 10. There are 12 residues in the CDR3. The CDR3 reads CASSGGTGSAYF. For the CDR3, the DNA is TGCGCCAGCAGCGGGGGGACAGGTAGCGCCTACTTC.

This clonotype was observed many times. The V and J genes are TRBV7-9 and TRBJ1-1; D unresolved. The ends were cut back, 7 bases at V and 5 bases at J, with 8 bases in the middle. This CDR3 has 11 amino acids. The germline V gene has CDR1 SEHNR and CDR2 FQNEAQ (reference sequence). This CDR3 reads CASTLTTEAFF. CDR3 nucleotide sequence: TGTGCCAGCACCCTCACGACTGAAGCTTTCTTT.

The table lists this clonotype with many counts. The chain recombines TRBV15 with TRBJ2-5; 11 bases agree with TRBD2. The CDR3 covers 16 residues. Germline CDR1 LNHNV, CDR2 YYDKDF (reference sequence). The V gene end was trimmed by 1 base and the J gene end by 5 bases; junction bases not matched to a gene: 6. The CDR3 bases are TGTGCCACCAGCAGAGCCTTAGCGGGGGGGACTGAGACCCAGTACTTC. Protein: CATSRALAGGTETQYF.

This clonotype has ten or more counts. This chain uses TRBV2 with TRBJ2-1; 8 nucleotides match TRBD2. The CDR3 extends over 16 amino acids. CDR1 is SNHLY and CDR2 is FYNNEI in the germline V gene. Trimming removed 0 bases from V and 4 bases from J; junction bases left unmatched: 5. CDR3 in DNA: TGTGCCAGCAGTGAAGCCCGCGGGGGGCTGTACAATGAGCAGTTCTTC. It specifies CASSEARGGLYNEQFF.

J is TRBJ1-1 and V is TRBV11-2; 9 bases are a match to TRBD1. Germline V CDR1 and CDR2: SGHAT, FQNNGV. This CDR3 spans 15 amino acids. J lost 6 bases, V lost 6 bases, and 11 bases had no gene match. The CDR3 here is CASSPGQGVWAEAFF. DNA of the CDR3: TGTGCCAGCAGTCCGGGACAGGGCGTTTGGGCTGAAGCTTTCTTT.

This clonotype was observed many times. V is TRBV27 and J is TRBJ2-1; D possibly uses TRBD1 or TRBD2 (5 bases each). The germline gives CDR1 MNHEY, CDR2 SMNVEV (reference sequence). This CDR3 region has 14 residues. V was shortened by 5 bases and J by 4 bases, with 12 bases between the two germline ends. The CDR3 protein is CASSTPGPYNEQFF. CDR3 bases: TGTGCCAGCAGTACGCCGGGACCTTACAATGAGCAGTTCTTC.

This clonotype has a count of ten or more. The chain couples TRBV2 to TRBJ2-2; the D call may be TRBD1 or TRBD2 (6 bases each). CDR1 is SNHLY and CDR2 is FYNNEI in the germline V gene. The CDR3 extends over 16 amino acids. The V gene lost 7 bases and the J gene lost 4 bases, with 19 bases spanning the gap. CDR3 residues: CASKRGGTGVTGELFF. In nucleotides, the CDR3 is TGTGCCAGCAAGAGAGGGGGGACGGGGGTCACCGGGGAGCTGTTTTTT.

The CDR3 loop reads CASSLDREQFF. CDR3 bases: TGTGCCAGCAGCCTCGACCGGGAGCAGTTCTTC. The chain joins TRBV4-2 to TRBJ2-1, with D uncertain. CDR1 LGHNA and CDR2 YNFKEQ come from the germline V gene. Trimming removed 4 bases from V and 10 bases from J, with 8 bases in between. This CDR3 has 11 amino acids.

This clonotype was seen ten or more times. The CDR3 nucleotides are TGTGCCAGCAGTTACAGCAGGGCCCCATCGCCCCAGCATTTT. It encodes CASSYSRAPSPQHF. The chain couples TRBV6-2 or TRBV6-3 to TRBJ1-5; TRBD1 might be the D (5 bases). In germline, CDR1 is MNHEY, CDR2 SVGEGT. V was trimmed by 2 bases and J by 9 bases, leaving 14 bases between them. CDR3 length: 14 amino acids.

This clonotype was recorded at least ten times. The chain employs TRBV28 and TRBJ2-7, with 8 bases that match TRBD1. J lost 4 bases, V lost 0 bases, and 2 bases had no gene match. CDR1 MDHEN and CDR2 SYDVKM come from the germline V gene. The CDR3 is 14 amino acids. CDR3 sequence (DNA): TGTGCCAGCAGTTTATGGCGACAGGGGTACGAGCAGTACTTC. Its protein is CASSLWRQGYEQYF.

This clonotype has a handful of counts. The V gene is TRBV25-1, the J gene TRBJ1-5; perhaps TRBD1 as D (5 bases). From germline, CDR1 is MGHDK and CDR2 SYGVNS. V shed 2 bases and J shed 7 bases, with 15 bases lying between them. CDR3 length: 15 amino acids. This CDR3 reads CASSEPGPGGQPQHF. CDR3 nucleotide sequence: TGTGCCAGCAGTGAACCCGGTCCCGGGGGACAGCCCCAGCATTTT.